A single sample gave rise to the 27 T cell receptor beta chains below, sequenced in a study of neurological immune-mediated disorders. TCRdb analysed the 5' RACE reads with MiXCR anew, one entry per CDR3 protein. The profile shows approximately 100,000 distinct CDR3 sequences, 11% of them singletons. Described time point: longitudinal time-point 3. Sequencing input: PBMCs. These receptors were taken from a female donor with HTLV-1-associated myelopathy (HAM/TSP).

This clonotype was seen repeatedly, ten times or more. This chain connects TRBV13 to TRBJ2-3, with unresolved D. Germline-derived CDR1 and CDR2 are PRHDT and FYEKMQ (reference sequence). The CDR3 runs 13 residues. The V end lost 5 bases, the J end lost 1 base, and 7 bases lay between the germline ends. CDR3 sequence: CASSPQGTDTQYF. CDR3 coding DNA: TGTGCCAGCAGCCCTCAGGGCACAGATACGCAGTATTTT.

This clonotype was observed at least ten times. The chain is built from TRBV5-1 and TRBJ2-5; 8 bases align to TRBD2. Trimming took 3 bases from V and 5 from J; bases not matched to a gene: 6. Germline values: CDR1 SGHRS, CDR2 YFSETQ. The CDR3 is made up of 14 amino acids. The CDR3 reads CASSWGPSGETQYF. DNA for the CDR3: TGCGCCAGCAGCTGGGGGCCTAGCGGGGAGACCCAGTACTTC.

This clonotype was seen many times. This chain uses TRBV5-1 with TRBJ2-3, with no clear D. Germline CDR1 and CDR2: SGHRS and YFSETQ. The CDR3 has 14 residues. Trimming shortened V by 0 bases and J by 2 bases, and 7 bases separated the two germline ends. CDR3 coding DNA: TGCGCCAGCAGCTTGGAGAGCCACACAGATACGCAGTATTTT. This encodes CASSLESHTDTQYF.

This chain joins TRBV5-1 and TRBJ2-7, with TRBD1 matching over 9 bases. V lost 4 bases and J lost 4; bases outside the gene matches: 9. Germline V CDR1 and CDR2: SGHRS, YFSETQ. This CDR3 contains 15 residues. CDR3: CASSKTEQGAYEQYF. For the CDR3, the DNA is TGCGCCAGCAGCAAGACAGAACAGGGGGCATACGAGCAGTACTTC.

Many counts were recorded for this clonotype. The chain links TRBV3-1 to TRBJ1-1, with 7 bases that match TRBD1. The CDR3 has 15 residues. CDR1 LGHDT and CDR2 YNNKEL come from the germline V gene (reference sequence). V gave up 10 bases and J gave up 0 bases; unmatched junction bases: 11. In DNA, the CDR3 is TGTGCCATCCTCGGAGAGGGGGCACTGAACACTGAAGCTTTCTTT. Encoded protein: CAILGEGALNTEAFF. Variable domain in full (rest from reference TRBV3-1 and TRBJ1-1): DTAVSQTPKYLVTQMGNDKSIKCEQNLGHDTMYWYKQDSKKFLKIMFSYNNKELIINETVPNRFSPKSPDKAHLNLHINSLELGDSAVYFCAILGEGALNTEAFFGQGTRLTVV.

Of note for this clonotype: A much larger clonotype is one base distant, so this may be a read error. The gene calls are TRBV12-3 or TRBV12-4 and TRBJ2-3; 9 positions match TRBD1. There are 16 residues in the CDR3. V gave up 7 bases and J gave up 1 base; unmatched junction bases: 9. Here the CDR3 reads CASIDAGDRGTDTQYF. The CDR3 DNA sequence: TGTGCCAGCATAGACGCGGGGGACAGGGGCACAGATACGCAGTATTTT.

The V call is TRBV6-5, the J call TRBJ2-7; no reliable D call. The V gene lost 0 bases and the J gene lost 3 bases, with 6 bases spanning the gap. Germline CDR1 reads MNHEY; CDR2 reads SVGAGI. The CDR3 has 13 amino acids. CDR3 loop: CASSYSRFYEQYF. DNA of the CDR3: TGTGCCAGCAGTTACTCGCGCTTCTACGAGCAGTACTTC.

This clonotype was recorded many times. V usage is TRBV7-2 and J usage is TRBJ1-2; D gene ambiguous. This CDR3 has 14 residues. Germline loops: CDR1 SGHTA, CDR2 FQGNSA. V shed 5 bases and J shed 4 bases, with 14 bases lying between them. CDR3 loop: CASSPRGRLYGYTF. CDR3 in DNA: TGTGCCAGCAGCCCTAGAGGCCGCCTCTATGGCTACACCTTC.

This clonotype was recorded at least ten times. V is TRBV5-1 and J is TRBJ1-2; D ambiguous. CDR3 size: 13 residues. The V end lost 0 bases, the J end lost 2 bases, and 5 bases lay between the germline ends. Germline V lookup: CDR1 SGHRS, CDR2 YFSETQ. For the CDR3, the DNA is TGCGCCAGCAGCTTGGGCCCGAACTATGGCTACACCTTC. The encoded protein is CASSLGPNYGYTF.

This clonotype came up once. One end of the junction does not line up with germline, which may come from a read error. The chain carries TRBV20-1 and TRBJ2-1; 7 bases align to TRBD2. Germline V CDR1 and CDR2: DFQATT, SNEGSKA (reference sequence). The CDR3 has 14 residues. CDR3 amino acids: CSSSPASGNNEQFF. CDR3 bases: TGCAGTTCTAGTCCGGCTAGCGGAAACAATGAGCAGTTCTTC.

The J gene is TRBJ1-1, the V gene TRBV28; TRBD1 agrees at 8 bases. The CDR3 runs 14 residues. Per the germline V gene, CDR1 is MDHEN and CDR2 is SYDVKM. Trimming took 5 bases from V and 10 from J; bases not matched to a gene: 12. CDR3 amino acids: CASSPTGGQIGAFF. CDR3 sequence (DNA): TGTGCCAGCAGTCCTACAGGGGGACAGATTGGAGCTTTCTTT.

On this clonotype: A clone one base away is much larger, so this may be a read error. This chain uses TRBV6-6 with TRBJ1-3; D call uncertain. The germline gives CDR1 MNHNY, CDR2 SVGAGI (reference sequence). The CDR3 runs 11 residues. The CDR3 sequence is CTSSSGNTIYF. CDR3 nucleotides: TGTACCAGCAGTTCTGGAAACACCATATATTTT.

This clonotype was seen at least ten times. Written as DNA, the CDR3 is TGCAGTGCTAGAACTAGCGGGGGGGCCCCCTACAATGAGCAGTTCTTC. It yields the protein CSARTSGGAPYNEQFF. V gene TRBV20-1 combines with J gene TRBJ2-1, with 13 positions matching TRBD2. V dropped 2 bases and J dropped 2; count of bases not matched to a gene: 3. Germline V gene lookup returns CDR1 DFQATT and CDR2 SNEGSKA (reference sequence). The CDR3 is made up of 16 amino acids.

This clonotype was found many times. The CDR3, as DNA: TGTGCCATCAGCGACAGAGCAGGGGGCCTCTACGAGCAGTACTTC. It specifies CAISDRAGGLYEQYF. This chain uses TRBV10-3 with TRBJ2-7; 8 positions match TRBD1. Per germline, CDR1 ENHRY and CDR2 SYGVKD. Losses at the gene ends were 6 bases for V and 3 bases for J; bases not matched to a gene: 10. The CDR3 totals 15 residues.

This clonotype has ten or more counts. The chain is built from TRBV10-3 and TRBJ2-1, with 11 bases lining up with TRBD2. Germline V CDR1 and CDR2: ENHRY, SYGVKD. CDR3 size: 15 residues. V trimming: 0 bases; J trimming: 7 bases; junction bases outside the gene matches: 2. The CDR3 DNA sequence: TGTGCCATCAGTGAGTCCAGGACTAGCGGGAATGAGCAGTTCTTC. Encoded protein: CAISESRTSGNEQFF.

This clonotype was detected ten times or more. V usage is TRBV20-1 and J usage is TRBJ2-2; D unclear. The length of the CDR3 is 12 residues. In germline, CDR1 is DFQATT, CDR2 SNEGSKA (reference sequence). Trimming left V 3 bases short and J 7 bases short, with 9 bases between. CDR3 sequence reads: CSARTVHGELFF. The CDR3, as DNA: TGCAGTGCTAGGACGGTCCACGGGGAGCTGTTTTTT.

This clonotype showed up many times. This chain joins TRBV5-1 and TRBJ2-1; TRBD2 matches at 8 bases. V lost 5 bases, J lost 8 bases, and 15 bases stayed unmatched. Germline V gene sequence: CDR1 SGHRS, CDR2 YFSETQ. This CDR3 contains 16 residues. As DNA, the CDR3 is TGCGCCAGCAGTATAAATCGGGGGGGTTTTGCGGATGAGCAGTTCTTC. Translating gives CASSINRGGFADEQFF.

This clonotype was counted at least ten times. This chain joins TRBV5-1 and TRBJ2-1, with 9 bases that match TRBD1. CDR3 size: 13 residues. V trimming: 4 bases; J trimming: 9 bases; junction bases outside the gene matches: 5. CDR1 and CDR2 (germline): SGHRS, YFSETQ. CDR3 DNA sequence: TGCGCCAGCAGCCCACAGGGGGCGCGTGAGCAGTTCTTC. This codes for CASSPQGAREQFF.

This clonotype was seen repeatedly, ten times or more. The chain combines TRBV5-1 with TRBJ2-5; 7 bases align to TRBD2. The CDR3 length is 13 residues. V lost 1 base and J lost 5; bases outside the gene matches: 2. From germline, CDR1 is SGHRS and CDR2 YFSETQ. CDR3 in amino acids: CASSLPSGETQYF. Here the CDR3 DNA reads TGCGCCAGCAGCTTGCCTAGCGGCGAGACCCAGTACTTC. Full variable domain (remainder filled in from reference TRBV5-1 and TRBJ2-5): KAGVTQTPRYLIKTRGQQVTLSCSPISGHRSVSWYQQTPGQGLQFLFEYFSETQRNKGNFPGRFSGRQFSNSRSEMNVSTLELGDSALYLCASSLPSGETQYFGPGTRLLVL.

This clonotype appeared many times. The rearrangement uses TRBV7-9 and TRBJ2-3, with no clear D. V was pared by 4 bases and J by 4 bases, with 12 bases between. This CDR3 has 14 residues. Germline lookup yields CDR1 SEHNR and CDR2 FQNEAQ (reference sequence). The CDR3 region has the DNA TGTGCCAGCAGCTCTCCCGCCCAGCCAGATACGCAGTATTTT. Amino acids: CASSSPAQPDTQYF. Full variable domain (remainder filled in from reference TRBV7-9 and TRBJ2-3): DTGVSQNPRHKITKRGQNVTFRCDPISEHNRLYWYRQTLGQGPEFLTYFQNEAQLEKSRLLSDRFSAERPKGSFSTLEIQRTEQGDSAMYLCASSSPAQPDTQYFGPGTRLTVL.

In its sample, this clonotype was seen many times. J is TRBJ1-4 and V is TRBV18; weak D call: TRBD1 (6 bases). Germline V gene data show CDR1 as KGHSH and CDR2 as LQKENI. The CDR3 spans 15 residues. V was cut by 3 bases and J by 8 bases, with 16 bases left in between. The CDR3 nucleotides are TGTGCCAGCTCACCGGGCCGAAGGGGGGAAGAAAAACTGTTTTTT. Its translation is CASSPGRRGEEKLFF. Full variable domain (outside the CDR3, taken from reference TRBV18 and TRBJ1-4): NAGVMQNPRHLVRRRGQEARLRCSPMKGHSHVYWYRQLPEEGLKFMVYLQKENIIDESGMPKERFSAEFPKEGPSILRIQQVVRGDSAAYFCASSPGRRGEEKLFFGSGTQLSVL.

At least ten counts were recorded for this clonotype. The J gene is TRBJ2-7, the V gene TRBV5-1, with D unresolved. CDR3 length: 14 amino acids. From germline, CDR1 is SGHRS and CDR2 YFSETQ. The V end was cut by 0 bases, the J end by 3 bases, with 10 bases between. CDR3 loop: CASSLEGPRYEQYF. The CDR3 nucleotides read TGCGCCAGCAGCTTGGAAGGTCCCCGCTACGAGCAGTACTTC. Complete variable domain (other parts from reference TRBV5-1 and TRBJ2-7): KAGVTQTPRYLIKTRGQQVTLSCSPISGHRSVSWYQQTPGQGLQFLFEYFSETQRNKGNFPGRFSGRQFSNSRSEMNVSTLELGDSALYLCASSLEGPRYEQYFGPGTRLTVT.

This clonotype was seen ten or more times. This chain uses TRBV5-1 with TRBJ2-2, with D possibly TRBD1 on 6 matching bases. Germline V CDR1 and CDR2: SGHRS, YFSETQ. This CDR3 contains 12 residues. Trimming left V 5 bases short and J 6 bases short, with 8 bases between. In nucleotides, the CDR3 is TGCGCCAGCAGTACAGGGCCCGGGGAGCTGTTTTTT. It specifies CASSTGPGELFF.

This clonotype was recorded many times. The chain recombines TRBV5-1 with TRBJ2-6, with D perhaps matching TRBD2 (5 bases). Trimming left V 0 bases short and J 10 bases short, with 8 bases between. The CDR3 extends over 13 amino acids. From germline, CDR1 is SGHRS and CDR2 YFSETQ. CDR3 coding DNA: TGCGCCAGCAGCTTGGTCGGGGTAAACGTCCTGACTTTC. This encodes CASSLVGVNVLTF.

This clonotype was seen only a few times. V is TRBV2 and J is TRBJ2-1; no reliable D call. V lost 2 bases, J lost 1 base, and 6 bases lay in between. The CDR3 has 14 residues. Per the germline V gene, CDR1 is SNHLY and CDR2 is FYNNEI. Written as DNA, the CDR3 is TGTGCCAGCAGTGAACTCGTTTCCTACAATGAGCAGTTCTTC. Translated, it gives CASSELVSYNEQFF.

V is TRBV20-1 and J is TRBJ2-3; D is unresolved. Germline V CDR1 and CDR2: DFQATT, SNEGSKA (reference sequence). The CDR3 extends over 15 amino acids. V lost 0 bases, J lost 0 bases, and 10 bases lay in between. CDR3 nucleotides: TGCAGTGCTAGAGATGTATCCTACAGCACAGATACGCAGTATTTT. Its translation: CSARDVSYSTDTQYF.

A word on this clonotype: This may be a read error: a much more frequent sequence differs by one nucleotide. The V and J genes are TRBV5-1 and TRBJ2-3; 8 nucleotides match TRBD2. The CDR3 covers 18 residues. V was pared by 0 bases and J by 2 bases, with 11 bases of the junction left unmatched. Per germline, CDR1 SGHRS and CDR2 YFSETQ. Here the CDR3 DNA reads TGCGCCAGCAGCTTGGCCGCGGGGGGCCTCCCTAACACAGATACGCAGTATTTT. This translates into CASSLAAGGLPNTDTQYF. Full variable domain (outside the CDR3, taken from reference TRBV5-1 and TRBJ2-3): KAGVTQTPRYLIKTRGQQVTLSCSPISGHRSVSWYQQTPGQGLQFLFEYFSETQRNKGNFPGRFSGRQFSNSRSEMNVSTLELGDSALYLCASSLAAGGLPNTDTQYFGPGTRLTVL.